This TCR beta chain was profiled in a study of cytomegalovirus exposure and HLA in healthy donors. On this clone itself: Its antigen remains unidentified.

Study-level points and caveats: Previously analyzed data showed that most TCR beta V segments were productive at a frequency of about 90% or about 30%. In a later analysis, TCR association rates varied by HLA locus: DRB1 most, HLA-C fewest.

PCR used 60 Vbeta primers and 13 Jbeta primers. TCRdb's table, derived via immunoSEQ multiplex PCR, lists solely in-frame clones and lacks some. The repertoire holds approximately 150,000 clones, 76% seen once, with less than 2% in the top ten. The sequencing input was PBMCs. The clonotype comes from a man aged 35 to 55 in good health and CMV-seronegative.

CDR3 amino acids: CASSAGTGIEQYF. The DNA for the CDR3 is TGTGCCAGCAGCGCCGGGACAGGCATCGAGCAGTACTTC. This chain uses TRBV6-5 with TRBJ2-7; TRBD1 agrees at 8 bases. The trim removed 6 bases at V and 6 bases at J, leaving 7 bases unmatched. The CDR3 totals 13 residues. Germline V lookup: CDR1 MNHEY, CDR2 SVGAGI.